These 26 T cell receptor beta chains came from one sample sequenced in a study of blood T cell repertoires in COVID-19. Repertoires were generated with immunoSEQ multiplex PCR, while TCRdb's copy carries only in-frame clones and drops some. Altogether a few hundred thousand clones are present, 85% being singletons, with the ten largest covering 3.5% to 4%. The sequenced sample was peripheral blood. Receptor source: a woman aged 18-29 years with acute or convalescent COVID-19.

The CDR3 DNA sequence: TGTGCCAGCAGCTCGGGGGACGGTAATGAAAAACTGTTTTTT. Encoded protein: CASSSGDGNEKLFF. The rearrangement joins TRBV2 to TRBJ1-4, with a tentative D call TRBD1 (5 bases). The germline gives CDR1 SNHLY, CDR2 FYNNEI. Trimming stripped 6 bases from V and 4 bases from J, with 12 bases between. The CDR3 is 14 residues long. Based on the CDR3 plus reference TRBV2 and TRBJ1-4, the full variable domain is EPEVTQTPSHQVTQMGQEVILRCVPISNHLYFYWYRQILGQKVEFLVSFYNNEISEKSEIFDDQFSVERPDGSNFTLKIRSTKLEDSAMYFCASSSGDGNEKLFFGSGTQLSVL.

This clone was observed a handful of times. The chain has TRBV3-1 (or the pseudogene TRBV3-2) and TRBJ2-5; TRBD2 matches at 12 bases. There are 16 residues in the CDR3. J gave up 3 bases and V 2 bases, and 4 bases lay outside the gene matches. Germline V CDR1 and CDR2: LGHDT, YNNKEL (reference sequence). CDR3 sequence reads: CASSQTRLAGEETQYF. CDR3 nucleotide sequence: TGTGCCAGCAGCCAAACCAGACTAGCGGGAGAAGAGACCCAGTACTTC.

The V call is TRBV11-2, the J call TRBJ2-5, with TRBD1 as a possible D gene (6 bases). Germline CDR1 SGHAT, CDR2 FQNNGV. This CDR3 spans 13 amino acids. V shed 6 bases and J shed 2 bases, with 10 bases lying between them. This CDR3 is CASRPRGQETQYF. The CDR3 nucleotides read TGTGCCAGCAGACCGAGGGGGCAAGAGACCCAGTACTTC. Drawing the rest from reference TRBV11-2 and TRBJ2-5, the complete variable domain is EAGVAQSPRYKIIEKRQSVAFWCNPISGHATLYWYQQILGQGPKLLIQFQNNGVVDDSQLPKDRFSAERLKGVDSTLKIQPAKLEDSAVYLCASRPRGQETQYFGPGTRLLVL.

The J gene is TRBJ1-1, the V gene TRBV27; D uncertain. The CDR3 runs to 16 residues. V was clipped by 4 bases and J by 0 bases, with 15 bases between them. Germline V gene data show CDR1 as MNHEY and CDR2 as SMNVEV (reference sequence). CDR3 in amino acids: CASSSFPVTMNTEAFF. The CDR3 bases are TGTGCCAGCAGTTCCTTCCCCGTGACAATGAACACTGAAGCTTTCTTT.

The chain carries TRBV7-3 and TRBJ2-1; TRBD2 might be the D (6 bases). Looked up from germline, CDR1 is SGHTA and CDR2 is FQGTGA. This CDR3 comprises 14 residues. With 5 bases removed from V and 6 bases from J, the gap between germline ends came to 14 bases. CDR3 region: CASSQGGSGNEQFF. Here the CDR3 DNA reads TGTGCCAGCAGCCAAGGAGGGTCGGGCAATGAGCAGTTCTTC.

The chain links TRBV14 to TRBJ1-2; possibly TRBD1 for D (6 bases). CDR3 length equals 13 residues. Trimming took 2 bases from V and 8 from J, leaving 12 bases between them. Germline V gene data show CDR1 as SGHDN and CDR2 as FVKESK. The CDR3 bases are TGTGCCAGCAGCCAATCACAGGGTCGGGGCTACACCTTC. It specifies CASSQSQGRGYTF.

V gene TRBV9 combines with J gene TRBJ1-5, with TRBD1 matching over 7 bases. The V and J ends lost 4 bases and 4 bases, in that order; junction bases with no gene match: 5. The germline gives CDR1 SGDLS, CDR2 YYNGEE. The CDR3 sequence is 14 residues long. CDR3 DNA: TGTGCCAGCAGCACCGGGACAGCAAATCAGCCCCAGCATTTT. This encodes CASSTGTANQPQHF.

V and J are TRBV28 and TRBJ2-7; 9 bases map to TRBD1. The CDR3 is 14 amino acids. Germline V gene lookup returns CDR1 MDHEN and CDR2 SYDVKM. The V segment lost 7 bases and the J segment 6 bases; nucleotides outside the gene matches: 10. CDR3 protein: CASIRTGASSEQYF. The CDR3 nucleotides are TGTGCCAGCATCCGGACAGGGGCTTCTTCCGAGCAGTACTTC.

V usage is TRBV7-2 and J usage is TRBJ2-7, with D perhaps matching TRBD1 (5 bases). Germline loops: CDR1 SGHTA, CDR2 FQGNSA. The V end was cut by 1 base, the J end by 3 bases, with 7 bases between. This CDR3 region has 13 residues. The CDR3 DNA reads as TGTGCCAGCAGCTTAGGACAGATCTACGAGCAGTACTTC. It codes for CASSLGQIYEQYF.

The V call is TRBV7-9, the J call TRBJ2-2; maybe TRBD2 (6 bases). V shed 4 bases and J shed 5 bases, with 17 bases lying between them. Germline V gene lookup returns CDR1 SEHNR and CDR2 FQNEAQ (reference sequence). The CDR3 spans 16 residues. CDR3 loop: CASSWSREDRTGELFF. CDR3 in DNA: TGTGCCAGCAGCTGGTCCAGGGAGGATCGTACCGGGGAGCTGTTTTTT.

The rearrangement uses TRBV5-1 and TRBJ2-1; no reliable D call. The CDR3 is made up of 19 amino acids. Per the germline V gene, CDR1 is SGHRS and CDR2 is YFSETQ. V was trimmed by 0 bases and J by 5 bases, leaving 24 bases between them. The CDR3 nucleotides read TGCGCCAGCAGCTTGGCCAATCTACCGTTCGCCCGCATAAACAATGAGCAGTTCTTC. Translating it yields CASSLANLPFARINNEQFF.

This rearrangement joins TRBV7-9 to TRBJ2-7; 8 positions match TRBD1. CDR1 is SEHNR, CDR2 FQNEAQ, per germline (reference sequence). The CDR3 runs 14 residues. The ends lost 4 bases at V and 7 bases at J; junction bases unmatched: 9. The CDR3 DNA is TGTGCCAGCAGCTCTTGGACAGGGCAAAAGGAGCAGTACTTC. It codes for CASSSWTGQKEQYF.

This clone was recorded once. CDR3 in DNA: TGCGCCAGCAGTCTGAGTGACAGCACCTCTGGGGCCAACGTCCTGACTTTC. This sequence encodes CASSLSDSTSGANVLTF. The chain recombines TRBV23-1 with TRBJ2-6, with a weak D call TRBD1 (5 bases). TRBV23-1 qualifies as an ORF whose function is uncertain. The CDR3 spans 17 residues. Between the trimmed V and J ends, which lost 4 bases and 0 bases, there was a span of 13 bases.

The rearrangement joins TRBV9 to TRBJ2-3, with 10 bases fitting TRBD2. CDR3 length: 15 residues. The junction had 4 bases not matched to a gene; V was cut back by 2 bases and J by 4 bases. Germline loops: CDR1 SGDLS, CDR2 YYNGEE. CDR3 amino acids: CASSVRAGGPDTQYF. In DNA form, the CDR3 reads TGTGCCAGCAGCGTGAGAGCGGGAGGGCCAGATACGCAGTATTTT.

This clone was seen a single time. The chain recombines TRBV3-1 (or the pseudogene TRBV3-2) with TRBJ1-1, with 7 bases aligning to TRBD1. CDR3 length: 15 residues. V was pared by 3 bases and J by 11 bases, with 15 bases of the junction left unmatched. From germline, CDR1 is LGHDT and CDR2 YNNKEL (reference sequence). In nucleotides, the CDR3 is TGTGCCAGCAGCCATAGAAGCACAGGGGCGGCGTGGGCTTTCTTT. This codes for CASSHRSTGAAWAFF.

This clone was found a few times. The chain employs TRBV9 and TRBJ1-2, with D perhaps matching TRBD1 (5 bases). CDR1 and CDR2 from the germline V gene are SGDLS and YYNGEE. CDR3 length: 16 amino acids. With 3 bases removed from V and 3 bases from J, the gap between germline ends came to 18 bases. The CDR3 coding sequence is TGTGCCAGCAGCGAGGCCCCTTTTGGGGGGGACTATGGCTACACCTTC. Amino acid sequence: CASSEAPFGGDYGYTF. Full variable domain (outside the CDR3, taken from reference TRBV9 and TRBJ1-2): DSGVTQTPKHLITATGQRVTLRCSPRSGDLSVYWYQQSLDQGLQFLIQYYNGEERAKGNILERFSAQQFPDLHSELNLSSLELGDSALYFCASSEAPFGGDYGYTFGSGTRLTVV.

The rearrangement links TRBV6-2 or TRBV6-3 to TRBJ2-5, with 9 bases matching TRBD1. The germline V gene has CDR1 MNHEY and CDR2 SVGEGT. V was pared by 6 bases and J by 5 bases, with 16 bases of the junction left unmatched. This CDR3 region has 17 residues. CDR3 sequence: CASSPALAGQGRETQYF. The CDR3 DNA reads TGTGCCAGCAGCCCCGCTCTAGCCGGACAGGGGAGGGAGACCCAGTACTTC.

This clone was counted a single time. The same CDR3 also results from other DNA sequences found in this sample. The CDR3 DNA is TGCGCCAGCAGCTTGGAGGGGGCGCGTGAAAAACTGTTTTTT. It yields the protein CASSLEGAREKLFF. The chain has TRBV5-1 and TRBJ1-4; 7 nucleotides line up with TRBD1. V shed 0 bases, J shed 7 bases, and the junction held 3 bases outside the gene matches. This CDR3 contains 14 residues. Germline lookup yields CDR1 SGHRS and CDR2 YFSETQ.

V is TRBV3-1 (or the pseudogene TRBV3-2) and J is TRBJ2-2; 10 nucleotides line up with TRBD2. Germline CDR1 reads LGHDT; CDR2 reads YNNKEL (reference sequence). The CDR3 is made up of 20 amino acids. The V gene end was trimmed by 0 bases and the J gene end by 5 bases; junction bases not matched to a gene: 15. The CDR3 reads CASSQEIQRGGLLATGELFF. The CDR3 coding sequence is TGTGCCAGCAGCCAAGAAATCCAGCGGGGGGGCCTTCTCGCGACCGGGGAGCTGTTTTTT.

Worth noting for this clone: The junction departs from the called germline gene at one end, perhaps through a read error. The chain uses TRBV19 and TRBJ2-1; 9 nucleotides match TRBD2. Germline CDR1 reads LNHDA; CDR2 reads SQIVND (reference sequence). The CDR3 spans 16 residues. In DNA form, the CDR3 reads TGTGCCAGTAGTATGGAGCTAGCGGGGCCCTATAATGAGCAGTTCTTC. It encodes CASSMELAGPYNEQFF. The variable domain in full, completed from reference TRBV19 and TRBJ2-1, reads DGGITQSPKYLFRKEGQNVTLSCEQNLNHDAMYWYRQDPGQGLRLIYYSQIVNDFQKGDIAEGYSVSREKKESFPLTVTSAQKNPTAFYLCASSMELAGPYNEQFFGPGTRLTVL.

This clone has a count of ten or more. Other DNA sequences from this sample encode an identical CDR3 as well. This chain joins TRBV18 and TRBJ1-2, with 8 bases that match TRBD1. The CDR3 loop spans 15 amino acids. V lost 2 bases, J lost 2 bases, and 4 bases stayed unmatched. In germline, CDR1 is KGHSH, CDR2 LQKENI. DNA for the CDR3: TGTGCCAGCTCACCAGGACAGGGCGAAAACTATGGCTACACCTTC. Protein sequence: CASSPGQGENYGYTF. Full variable domain (remainder filled in from reference TRBV18 and TRBJ1-2): NAGVMQNPRHLVRRRGQEARLRCSPMKGHSHVYWYRQLPEEGLKFMVYLQKENIIDESGMPKERFSAEFPKEGPSILRIQQVVRGDSAAYFCASSPGQGENYGYTFGSGTRLTVV.

The V gene is TRBV7-6, the J gene TRBJ1-5; 8 bases match TRBD1. The V gene's germline CDR1 is SGHVS and CDR2 FNYEAQ. The length of the CDR3 is 15 residues. V gave up 5 bases and J gave up 5 bases; unmatched junction bases: 8. The CDR3 region is CASSPGTGIHQPQHF. The CDR3 DNA reads as TGTGCCAGCAGCCCTGGGACAGGAATCCATCAGCCCCAGCATTTT.

This chain joins TRBV12-3 or TRBV12-4 and TRBJ2-1, with a tentative D call TRBD1 (6 bases). V lost 6 bases and J 15 bases, leaving 18 bases between the germline ends. This CDR3 has 12 residues. CDR3 loop: CASSSGTRAGFF. The CDR3 DNA follows: TGTGCCAGCAGCTCCGGGACACGGGCGGGGTTCTTC.

The chain uses TRBV24-1 and TRBJ1-2; the D is unclear. V was trimmed by 3 bases and J by 8 bases, leaving 12 bases between them. This CDR3 spans 13 amino acids. Germline V gene sequence: CDR1 KGHDR, CDR2 SFDVKD. The CDR3 spells CATSDPSGRGYTF. The CDR3 DNA is TGTGCCACCAGTGATCCCAGCGGTCGAGGCTACACCTTC.

This chain joins TRBV19 and TRBJ1-6; 7 bases are a match to TRBD1. CDR3 length: 17 amino acids. Trimming at V came to 3 bases and at J to 9 bases, leaving 14 bases not matched to a gene. Germline-derived CDR1 and CDR2 are LNHDA and SQIVND (reference sequence). The CDR3, as DNA: TGTGCCAGTAGTATTGGAGGGGGCGTTTTAGTAAGTTCACCCCTCCACTTT. Translated: CASSIGGGVLVSSPLHF.

This clone has just one count. This chain connects TRBV10-3 to TRBJ1-2; tentative D call: TRBD1 (5 bases). The CDR3 consists of 15 residues. Germline-derived CDR1 and CDR2 are ENHRY and SYGVKD. The germline V and J ends were trimmed by 10 bases and 4 bases, with 22 bases remaining between them. In DNA, the CDR3 is TGTGCCACCGGACAAAGCCGGCGGAGCAGCTATGGCTACACCTTC. Its protein product is CATGQSRRSSYGYTF.